Listed below are T cell receptor beta chains from one sample, sequenced in a study of blood T cell repertoires in COVID-19. The method was immunoSEQ multiplex PCR; TCRdb's version includes in-frame clones alone and lacks a portion of them. The table has 60,000 to 90,000 clones, about 85% seen once. The specimen was peripheral blood. The receptors come from a man aged 55-75 years with active or convalescent COVID-19. Each CDR3 is given with its conserved first and last residue. A D gene is named only where the DNA matches it firmly. Rows may omit the clone size; those that give it use once, few, many or a size class.

v_call	clone_size	j_call	d_call	cdr3_length	cdr3_nt	cdr3_aa
TRBV6-5	-	TRBJ1-2	-	14	TGTGCCAGCACCTATCCGGGTGCCCTTTGGGGCTACACCTTC	CASTYPGALWGYTF
TRBV11-1	-	TRBJ1-4	-	15	TGTGCCAGCAGCTTATCCCGGACGGGGGGTGAAAAACTGTTTTTT	CASSLSRTGGEKLFF
TRBV3-1/TRBV3-2	-	TRBJ1-1	-	13	TGTGCCAGCAGTCCTGAAAGAGTCTTGAAAGCTTTCTTT	CASSPERVLKAFF
TRBV6-2/TRBV6-3	few	TRBJ2-3	TRBD2	16	TGTGCCAGCAGTCCCTTCTTAGCGGGGGGGGGAGATACGCAGTATTTT	CASSPFLAGGGDTQYF
TRBV5-1	-	TRBJ1-2	TRBD1	13	TGCGCCAGCAGCGCCGGACAGGGATATGGCTACACCTTC	CASSAGQGYGYTF
TRBV27	-	TRBJ1-6	-	14	TGTGCCAGCACCCCCTCAAGGAGAAGTTCACCCCTCCACTTT	CASTPSRRSSPLHF
TRBV11-3	-	TRBJ2-7	TRBD1	15	TGTGCCAGCAGCTTAGAGGGACAGGGGGGCTACGAGCAGTACTTC	CASSLEGQGGYEQYF
TRBV7-9	-	TRBJ2-7	-	16	TGTGCCAGCAGCCCCCCCGGGGGGCGGTCCTCCTACGAGCAGTACTTC	CASSPPGGRSSYEQYF
TRBV7-9	-	TRBJ2-2	-	16	TGTGCCAGCAGCTTATCCCGCGGGGCGAACACCGGGGAGCTGTTTTTT	CASSLSRGANTGELFF
TRBV3-1/TRBV3-2	-	TRBJ2-2	-	15	TGTGCCAGCAGCCACGGGCAGGGGAACACCGGGGAGCTGTTTTTT	CASSHGQGNTGELFF
TRBV6-5	-	TRBJ2-7	TRBD1	16	TGTGCCAGCAGTTACTCTTGGACAGGGGGTATCTACGAGCAGTACTTC	CASSYSWTGGIYEQYF
TRBV20-1	-	TRBJ1-2	TRBD1	13	TGCAGTGCTAGTGGGGGACAGGGGGTGAGCTACACCTTC	CSASGGQGVSYTF
TRBV9	many	TRBJ2-5	-	15	TGTGCCAGCAGCATTAGTGGGGCGGACCAAGAGACCCAGTACTTC	CASSISGADQETQYF
TRBV28	-	TRBJ1-5	-	14	TGTGCCAGCAGTTTAGGTCAGAGCAATCAGCCCCAGCATTTT	CASSLGQSNQPQHF
TRBV3-1/TRBV3-2	-	TRBJ2-2	-	16	TGTGCCAGCAGCCAAGGGGGGGGCCCTAACACCGGGGAGCTGTTTTTT	CASSQGGGPNTGELFF
TRBV11-1	-	TRBJ2-1	TRBD2	16	TGTGCCAGCAGCTTAGCGCGGGGGGTCTCCTACAATGAGCAGTTCTTC	CASSLARGVSYNEQFF
TRBV11-3	-	TRBJ2-2	TRBD2	16	TGTGCCAGCAGCTTAGATCTCGGACTAGTTTCCGGGGAGCTGTTTTTT	CASSLDLGLVSGELFF
TRBV5-1	-	TRBJ1-1	-	13	TGCGCCAGCAGCATAGACACCTCCACTGAAGCTTTCTTT	CASSIDTSTEAFF
TRBV5-4	-	TRBJ2-7	TRBD2	15	TGTGCCAGCAGCCCAACAACTAGCGGTCCCTACGAGCAGTACTTC	CASSPTTSGPYEQYF
TRBV3-1/TRBV3-2	-	TRBJ2-7	TRBD2	15	TGTGCCAGCAGCCAAGCGACTAGCGGCCCCTACGAGCAGTACTTC	CASSQATSGPYEQYF
TRBV7-6	-	TRBJ2-1	TRBD2	18	TGTGCCAGCAGCCCAGGACTAGCGGGGGGGAGCTCCTACAATGAGCAGTTCTTC	CASSPGLAGGSSYNEQFF
TRBV10-1	-	TRBJ1-4	-	16	TGCGCCAGCAGTGAGTCAACAGGGACAACTAATGAAAAACTGTTTTTT	CASSESTGTTNEKLFF
TRBV11-3	-	TRBJ2-4	-	15	TGTGCCAGCAGCTTAGGTTCGACAGCCCAAGGCATTCAGTACTTC	CASSLGSTAQGIQYF
TRBV3-1/TRBV3-2	few	TRBJ1-2	TRBD1	19	TGTGCCAGTACCCTGACAGGGGCAAAGTGGGGGAAGGGGGACTATGGCTACACCTTC	CASTLTGAKWGKGDYGYTF
TRBV6-5	-	TRBJ2-7	-	15	TGTGCCAGCAGTACTCCCAGGGAAATATCCTACGAGCAGTACTTC	CASSTPREISYEQYF
TRBV9	few	TRBJ2-3	-	15	TGTGCCAGCAGCGTTCGCGGGTTTAGCACAGATACGCAGTATTTT	CASSVRGFSTDTQYF
TRBV7-8	-	TRBJ2-3	TRBD1	14	TGTGCCAGCAGCCCGGACAGGCACACAGATACGCAGTATTTT	CASSPDRHTDTQYF
TRBV9	-	TRBJ2-7	TRBD1	15	TGTGCCAGCAGCGCAGGACAGGGAAGGTCCTACGAGCAGTACTTC	CASSAGQGRSYEQYF
TRBV5-1	-	TRBJ1-1	TRBD1	16	TGCGCCAGCAGCTTCCAGGACAGGGGGCCGAACACTGAAGCTTTCTTT	CASSFQDRGPNTEAFF
TRBV6-2/TRBV6-3	-	TRBJ1-1	TRBD1	14	TGTGCCAGCAGTTCCGTACAGGGGGTAACTGAAGCTTTCTTT	CASSSVQGVTEAFF
TRBV9	-	TRBJ1-6	TRBD1	15	TGTGCCAGCAGCGTAGCGTCGACAGGGAGTTCACCCCTCCACTTT	CASSVASTGSSPLHF
TRBV7-9	-	TRBJ2-7	-	12	TGTGCCAGCAGCCTACGGTCGTACGAGCAGTACTTC	CASSLRSYEQYF
TRBV19	-	TRBJ1-2	TRBD1	12	TGTGCCAGTACCAGGGGGCCTCAGGGCTACACCTTC	CASTRGPQGYTF
TRBV27	-	TRBJ1-6	-	14	TGTGCCAGCAGCCGGGGGAGCTATAATTCACCCCTCCACTTT	CASSRGSYNSPLHF
TRBV20-1	-	TRBJ2-7	-	11	TGCAGTGCTAGCCAGGGCTACGAGCAGTACTTC	CSASQGYEQYF
TRBV4-3	-	TRBJ2-1	-	15	TGCGCCAGCAGCCAAGGACAGGTTACCTACAATGAGCAGTTCTTC	CASSQGQVTYNEQFF
TRBV2	-	TRBJ2-5	TRBD1	15	TGTGCCAGCGGAGAGACCACAGGGGTGGGAGAGACCCAGTACTTC	CASGETTGVGETQYF
TRBV6-1	-	TRBJ1-2	TRBD1	16	TGTGCCAGCAGTGAAGCGCGGGACAGGGGTGGGTATGGCTACACCTTC	CASSEARDRGGYGYTF
TRBV7-2	-	TRBJ2-5	TRBD1	15	TGTGCCAGCAGCGGCCGACAGGGTCCAAAAGAGACCCAGTACTTC	CASSGRQGPKETQYF
TRBV7-2	few	TRBJ1-3	TRBD1	18	TGTGCCAGCAGCTTAGGTTCCGGGACAGGGTCCTCTGGAAACACCATATATTTT	CASSLGSGTGSSGNTIYF
TRBV30	many	TRBJ1-5	-	13	TGTGCCTGGAGTACTGGTTCCAATCAGCCCCAGCATTTT	CAWSTGSNQPQHF
TRBV4-1	-	TRBJ1-5	TRBD1	15	TGCGCCAGCAGCCTTACGGGACAGATCAATCAGCCCCAGCATTTT	CASSLTGQINQPQHF
TRBV5-1	-	TRBJ1-3	-	15	TGCGCCAGCAGCCCCACCGGGACTTCTGGAAACACCATATATTTT	CASSPTGTSGNTIYF
TRBV6-6	-	TRBJ1-1	-	15	TGTGCCAGCAGTTCCTTGGGCAGATCGAACACTGAAGCTTTCTTT	CASSSLGRSNTEAFF
TRBV5-5	-	TRBJ1-4	-	14	TGTGCCAGCAGTAGCCCCGGCCCCGATGAAAAACTGTTTTTT	CASSSPGPDEKLFF